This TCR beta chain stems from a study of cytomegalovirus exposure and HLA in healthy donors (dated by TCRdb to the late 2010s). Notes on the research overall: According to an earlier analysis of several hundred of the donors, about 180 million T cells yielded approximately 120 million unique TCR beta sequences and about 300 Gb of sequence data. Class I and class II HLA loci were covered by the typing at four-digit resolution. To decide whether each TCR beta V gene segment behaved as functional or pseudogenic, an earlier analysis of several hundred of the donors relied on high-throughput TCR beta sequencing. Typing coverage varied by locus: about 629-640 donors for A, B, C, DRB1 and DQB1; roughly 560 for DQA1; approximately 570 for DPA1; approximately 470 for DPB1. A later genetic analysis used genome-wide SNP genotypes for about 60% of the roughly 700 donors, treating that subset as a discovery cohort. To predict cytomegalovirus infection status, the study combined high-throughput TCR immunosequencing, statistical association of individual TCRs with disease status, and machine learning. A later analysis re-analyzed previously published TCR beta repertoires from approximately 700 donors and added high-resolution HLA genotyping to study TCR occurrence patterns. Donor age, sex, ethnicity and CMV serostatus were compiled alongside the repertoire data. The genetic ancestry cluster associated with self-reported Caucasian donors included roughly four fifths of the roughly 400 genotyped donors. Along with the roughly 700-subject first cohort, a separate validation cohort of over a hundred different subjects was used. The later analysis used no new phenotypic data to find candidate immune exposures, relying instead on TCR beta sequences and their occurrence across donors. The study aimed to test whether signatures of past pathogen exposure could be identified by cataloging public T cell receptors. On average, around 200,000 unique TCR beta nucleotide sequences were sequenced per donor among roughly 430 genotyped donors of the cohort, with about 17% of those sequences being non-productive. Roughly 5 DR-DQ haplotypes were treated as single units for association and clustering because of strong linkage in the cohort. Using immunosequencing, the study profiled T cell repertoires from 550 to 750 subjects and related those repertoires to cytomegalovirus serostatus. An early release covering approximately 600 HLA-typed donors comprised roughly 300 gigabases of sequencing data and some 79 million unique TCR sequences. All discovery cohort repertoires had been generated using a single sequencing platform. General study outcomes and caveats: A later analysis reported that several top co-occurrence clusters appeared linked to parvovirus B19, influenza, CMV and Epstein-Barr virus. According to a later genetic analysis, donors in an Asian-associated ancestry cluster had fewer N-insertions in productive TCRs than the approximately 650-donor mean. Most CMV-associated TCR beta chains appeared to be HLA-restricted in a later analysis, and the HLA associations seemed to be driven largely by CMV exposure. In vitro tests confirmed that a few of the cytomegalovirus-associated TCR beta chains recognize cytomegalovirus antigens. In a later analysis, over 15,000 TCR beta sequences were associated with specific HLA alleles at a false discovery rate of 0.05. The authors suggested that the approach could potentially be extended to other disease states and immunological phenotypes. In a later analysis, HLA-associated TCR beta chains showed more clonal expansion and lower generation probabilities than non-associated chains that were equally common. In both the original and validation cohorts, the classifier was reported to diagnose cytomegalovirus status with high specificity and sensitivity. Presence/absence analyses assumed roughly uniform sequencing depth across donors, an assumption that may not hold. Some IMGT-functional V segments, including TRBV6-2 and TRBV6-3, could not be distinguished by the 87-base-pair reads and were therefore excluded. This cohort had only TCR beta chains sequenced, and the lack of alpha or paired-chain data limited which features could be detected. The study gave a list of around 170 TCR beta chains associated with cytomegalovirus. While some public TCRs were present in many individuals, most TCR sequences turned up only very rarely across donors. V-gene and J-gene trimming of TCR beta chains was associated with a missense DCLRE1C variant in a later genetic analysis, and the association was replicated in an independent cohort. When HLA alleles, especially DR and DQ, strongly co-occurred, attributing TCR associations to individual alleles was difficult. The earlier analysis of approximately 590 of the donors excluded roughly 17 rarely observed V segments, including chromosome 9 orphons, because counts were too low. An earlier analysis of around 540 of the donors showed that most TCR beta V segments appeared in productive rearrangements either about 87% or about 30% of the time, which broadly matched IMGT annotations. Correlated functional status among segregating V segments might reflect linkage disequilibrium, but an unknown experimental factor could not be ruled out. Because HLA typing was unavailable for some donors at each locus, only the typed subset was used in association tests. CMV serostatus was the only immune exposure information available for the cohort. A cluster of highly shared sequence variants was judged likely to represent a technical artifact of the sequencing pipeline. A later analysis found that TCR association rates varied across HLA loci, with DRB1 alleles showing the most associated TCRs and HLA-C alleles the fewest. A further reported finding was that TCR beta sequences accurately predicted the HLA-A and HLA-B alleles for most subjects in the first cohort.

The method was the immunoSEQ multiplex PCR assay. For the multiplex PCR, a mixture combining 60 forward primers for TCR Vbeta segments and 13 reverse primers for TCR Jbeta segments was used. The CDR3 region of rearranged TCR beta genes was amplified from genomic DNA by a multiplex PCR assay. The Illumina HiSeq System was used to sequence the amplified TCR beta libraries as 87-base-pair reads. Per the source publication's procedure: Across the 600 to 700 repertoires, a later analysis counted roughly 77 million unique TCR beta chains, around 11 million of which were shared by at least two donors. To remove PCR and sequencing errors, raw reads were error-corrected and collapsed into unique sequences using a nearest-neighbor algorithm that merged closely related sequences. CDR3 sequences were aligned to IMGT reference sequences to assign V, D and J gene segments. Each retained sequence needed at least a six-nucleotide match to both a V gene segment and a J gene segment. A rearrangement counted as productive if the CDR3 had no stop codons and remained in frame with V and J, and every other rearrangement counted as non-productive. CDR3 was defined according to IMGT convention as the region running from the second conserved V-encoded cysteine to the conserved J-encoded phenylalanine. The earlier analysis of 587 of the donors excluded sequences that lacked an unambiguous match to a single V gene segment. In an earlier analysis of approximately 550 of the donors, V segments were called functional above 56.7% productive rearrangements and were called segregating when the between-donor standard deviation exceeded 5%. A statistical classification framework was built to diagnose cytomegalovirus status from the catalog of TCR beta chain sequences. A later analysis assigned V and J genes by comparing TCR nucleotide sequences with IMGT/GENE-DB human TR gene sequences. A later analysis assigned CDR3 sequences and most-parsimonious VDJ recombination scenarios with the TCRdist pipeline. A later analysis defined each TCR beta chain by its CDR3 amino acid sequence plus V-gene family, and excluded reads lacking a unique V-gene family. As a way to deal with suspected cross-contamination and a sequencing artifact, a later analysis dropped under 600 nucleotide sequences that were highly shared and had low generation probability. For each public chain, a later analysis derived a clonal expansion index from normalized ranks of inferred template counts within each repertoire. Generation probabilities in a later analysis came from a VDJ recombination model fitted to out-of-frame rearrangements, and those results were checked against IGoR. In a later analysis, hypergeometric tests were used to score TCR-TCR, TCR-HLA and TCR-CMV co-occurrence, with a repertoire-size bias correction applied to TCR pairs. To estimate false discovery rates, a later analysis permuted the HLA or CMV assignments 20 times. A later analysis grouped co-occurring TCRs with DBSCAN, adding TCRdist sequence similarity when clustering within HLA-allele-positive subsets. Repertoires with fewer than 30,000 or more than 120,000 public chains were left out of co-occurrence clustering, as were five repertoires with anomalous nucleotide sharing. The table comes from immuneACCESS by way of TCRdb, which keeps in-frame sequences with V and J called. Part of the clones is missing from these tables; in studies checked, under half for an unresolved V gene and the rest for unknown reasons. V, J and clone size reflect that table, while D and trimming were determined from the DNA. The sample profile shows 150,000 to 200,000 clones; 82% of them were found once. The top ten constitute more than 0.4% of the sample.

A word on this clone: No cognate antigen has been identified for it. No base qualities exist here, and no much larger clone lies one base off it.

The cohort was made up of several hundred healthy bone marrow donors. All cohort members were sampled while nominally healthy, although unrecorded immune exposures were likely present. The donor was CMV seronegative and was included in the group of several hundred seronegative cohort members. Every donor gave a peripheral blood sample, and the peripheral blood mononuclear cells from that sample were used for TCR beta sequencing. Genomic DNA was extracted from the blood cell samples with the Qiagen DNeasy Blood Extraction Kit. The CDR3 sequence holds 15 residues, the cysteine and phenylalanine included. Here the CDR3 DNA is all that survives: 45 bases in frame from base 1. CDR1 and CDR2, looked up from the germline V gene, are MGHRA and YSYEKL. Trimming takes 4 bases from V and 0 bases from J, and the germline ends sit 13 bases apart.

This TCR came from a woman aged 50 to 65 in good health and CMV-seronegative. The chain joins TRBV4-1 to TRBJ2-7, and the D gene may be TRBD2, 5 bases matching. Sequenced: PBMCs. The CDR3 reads CASSRGLIISYEQYF. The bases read TGCGCCAGCAGCCGAGGACTCATAATCTCCTACGAGCAGTACTTC.